One and the same sample provided the 27 T cell receptor beta chains below, sequenced in a study of T cells after yellow fever vaccination. A single record per CDR3 protein comes from TCRdb applying MiXCR to the 5' RACE reads. The sample holds around 110,000 distinct CDR3 sequences, 8.4% seen once. Source: CD8+ T cells sorted from PBMCs, taken 45 days after the yellow fever booster vaccination. The receptors were sampled from a man aged 25 to 45 who received the YFV17D yellow fever vaccine.

This clonotype was recorded at least ten times. The J gene is TRBJ2-1, the V gene TRBV2, with 8 bases identical to TRBD2. J lost 4 bases, V lost 6 bases, and 8 bases had no gene match. Per the germline V gene, CDR1 is SNHLY and CDR2 is FYNNEI. The CDR3 length is 15 residues. The CDR3 DNA reads as TGTGCCAGCAGCCTTACTAGCGGAGCGTACAATGAGCAGTTCTTC. Protein product: CASSLTSGAYNEQFF.

In this sample, this clonotype turned up many times. The DNA of the CDR3 is TGTGCCAGCAGCTTAGTACTAGCGGTGGACGAGCAGTACTTC. It specifies CASSLVLAVDEQYF. The chain links TRBV11-2 to TRBJ2-7; 8 bases are shared with TRBD2. The germline V gene has CDR1 SGHAT and CDR2 FQNNGV. The trim removed 1 base at V and 5 bases at J, leaving 4 bases unmatched. The CDR3 loop spans 14 amino acids.

The genes are TRBV5-6 and TRBJ2-5; TRBD2 matches at 12 bases. After removal of 0 bases from V and 4 bases from J, the junction contained 7 bases not matched to a gene. Germline V gene lookup returns CDR1 SGHDT and CDR2 YYEEEE. The length of the CDR3 is 17 residues. CDR3 loop: CASSLVSSGRARETQYF. The CDR3 DNA reads as TGTGCCAGCAGCTTGGTTTCTAGCGGGAGGGCTAGAGAGACCCAGTACTTC.

In its sample, this clonotype was seen many times. This chain connects TRBV4-3 to TRBJ2-1; D unresolved. This CDR3 region has 17 residues. V was trimmed by 0 bases and J by 3 bases, leaving 15 bases between them. Germline CDR1 reads LGHNA; CDR2 reads YSLEER. CDR3 in DNA: TGCGCCAGCAGCCAAGATGTGGTAACATCCCTCTACAATGAGCAGTTCTTC. This encodes CASSQDVVTSLYNEQFF.

This clonotype was counted ten times or more. This chain joins TRBV12-3 or TRBV12-4 and TRBJ2-1; D is undetermined. Trimming took off 6 bases at V and 6 bases at J, with 9 bases between the two ends. CDR3 length equals 12 residues. The CDR3, as DNA: TGTGCCAGCAGCCCAGCCAGCAATGAGCAGTTCTTC. Its translation is CASSPASNEQFF.

This clonotype was detected many times. CDR3 sequence reads: CASSSGRATDTQYF. In nucleotides, the CDR3 is TGTGCCAGCAGTAGCGGGAGGGCCACAGATACGCAGTATTTT. J is TRBJ2-3 and V is TRBV6-5, with 10 bases aligning to TRBD2. CDR1 and CDR2 from the germline V gene are MNHEY and SVGAGI. The trim removed 5 bases at V and 2 bases at J, leaving 1 base unmatched. This CDR3 has 14 residues.

This clonotype has just a few counts. The CDR3 DNA reads TGTGCCAGCAGTTTAGAGGGAGAGGTCAATGAGCAGTTCTTC. It is translated as CASSLEGEVNEQFF. The chain combines TRBV12-3 or TRBV12-4 with TRBJ2-1; D may be TRBD2 (5 bases). Trimming stripped 1 base from V and 6 bases from J, with 10 bases between. This CDR3 is built from 14 residues.

This clonotype was found many times. The chain employs TRBV5-1 and TRBJ2-1, with 9 bases that match TRBD1. CDR1 is SGHRS and CDR2 is YFSETQ in the germline V gene. V gave up 5 bases and J gave up 6 bases; unmatched junction bases: 6. The CDR3 has 14 amino acids. This chain's CDR3 is CASSPGTGPNEQFF. The CDR3, as DNA: TGCGCCAGCAGTCCCGGGACAGGGCCCAATGAGCAGTTCTTC.

A few counts support this clonotype. CDR3 amino acids: CASTAALTGEQETQYF. The CDR3 coding sequence is TGTGCCAGCACTGCCGCCTTAACAGGGGAACAAGAGACCCAGTACTTC. J is TRBJ2-5 and V is TRBV28, with 7 bases identical to TRBD1. Trimming at V came to 7 bases and at J to 2 bases, leaving 13 bases not matched to a gene. The germline gives CDR1 MDHEN, CDR2 SYDVKM. This CDR3 comprises 16 residues.

This clonotype was detected ten times or more. The gene calls are TRBV12-3 or TRBV12-4 and TRBJ2-2, with D perhaps matching TRBD1 or TRBD2 (5 bases each). The CDR3 is 15 amino acids. The V end was cut by 5 bases, the J end by 4 bases, with 14 bases between. DNA of the CDR3: TGTGCCAGCAGTCCCGGGACCGAATTCACCGGGGAGCTGTTTTTT. Translated, it gives CASSPGTEFTGELFF.

The chain combines TRBV20-1 with TRBJ2-3, with TRBD2 identical over 7 bases. V was clipped by 6 bases and J by 4 bases; unmatched bases: 22. This CDR3 region has 18 residues. Germline V gives CDR1 DFQATT, CDR2 SNEGSKA (reference sequence). Here the CDR3 reads CSARGTSELSLGPDTQYF. CDR3 nucleotide sequence: TGCAGTGCCCGCGGAACTAGCGAGCTATCTCTGGGACCAGATACGCAGTATTTT.

J is TRBJ2-7 and V is TRBV21-1; the D segment call TRBD2 is taken from the table without a DNA check. TRBV21-1 is a listed pseudogene. The CDR3 consists of 18 residues. The CDR3 loop reads CASSLPGRGKRTAYEQYF. CDR3 nucleotides: TGTGCCAGCAGCTTGCCGGGGAGGGGGAAGCGGACAGCCTACGAGCAGTACTTC.

This clonotype occurred many times. This chain links TRBV4-1 with TRBJ2-7; 9 bases line up with TRBD1. Unmatched junction bases numbered 6, after V lost 9 bases and J lost 6 bases. CDR1 MGHRA and CDR2 YSYEKL come from the germline V gene. The CDR3 is 12 residues long. CDR3 residues: CASSGQGGEQYF. DNA of the CDR3: TGCGCCAGTTCGGGACAGGGAGGCGAGCAGTACTTC.

This clonotype has ten or more counts. This rearrangement joins TRBV9 to TRBJ2-7, with 7 bases lining up with TRBD2. There are 15 residues in the CDR3. Germline trimming cut 0 bases from V and 4 bases from J; bases unmatched to any gene: 7. CDR1 is SGDLS, CDR2 YYNGEE, per germline. CDR3 sequence: CASSVGLAGGYEQYF. CDR3 bases: TGTGCCAGCAGCGTAGGATTAGCGGGCGGATACGAGCAGTACTTC.

This clonotype turned up a few times. The chain employs TRBV20-1 and TRBJ2-1; 13 bases align to TRBD2. The length of the CDR3 is 16 residues. Germline CDR1 DFQATT, CDR2 SNEGSKA (reference sequence). V dropped 4 bases and J dropped 8; count of bases not matched to a gene: 11. The CDR3 DNA follows: TGCAGTGCTAATACCGGGACTAGCGGGATTAGTGATGAGCAGTTCTTC. This codes for CSANTGTSGISDEQFF.

V gene TRBV9 combines with J gene TRBJ1-2; D remains unclear. The CDR3 spans 14 residues. Trimming removed 0 bases from V and 2 bases from J, with 8 bases in between. Germline assignment: CDR1 SGDLS and CDR2 YYNGEE. This CDR3 reads CASSVAHVNYGYTF. DNA of the CDR3: TGTGCCAGCAGCGTAGCTCACGTAAACTATGGCTACACCTTC.

This clonotype was picked up many times. The chain links TRBV20-1 to TRBJ2-3, with D possibly being TRBD1 (5 bases). This CDR3 spans 11 amino acids. Germline assignment: CDR1 DFQATT and CDR2 SNEGSKA (reference sequence). Trimming shortened V by 6 bases and J by 10 bases, and 14 bases separated the two germline ends. The CDR3 DNA sequence: TGCAGTGCATGGGGCGAACGTGCGCAGTATTTT. This encodes CSAWGERAQYF.

The V gene is TRBV5-1, the J gene TRBJ2-3; no definite D call. The CDR3 has 14 amino acids. Germline V gene lookup returns CDR1 SGHRS and CDR2 YFSETQ. V lost 2 bases, J lost 2 bases, and 9 bases lay in between. The CDR3 coding sequence is TGCGCCAGCAGCTTTCGGCAGCACACAGATACGCAGTATTTT. This codes for CASSFRQHTDTQYF.

This clonotype was detected ten times or more. This chain connects TRBV4-2 to TRBJ2-1; 7 bases are a match to TRBD2. Looked up from germline, CDR1 is LGHNA and CDR2 is YNFKEQ. The CDR3 consists of 17 residues. The junction had 9 bases not matched to a gene; V was cut back by 0 bases and J by 4 bases. The CDR3 DNA is TGTGCCAGCAGCCAAGAGTGGAGTAGCGGGCTATACAATGAGCAGTTCTTC. It translates to CASSQEWSSGLYNEQFF.

Ten or more counts support this clonotype. The chain uses TRBV6-1 and TRBJ2-1; 9 bases line up with TRBD2. V trimming: 10 bases; J trimming: 7 bases; junction bases outside the gene matches: 11. Germline loops: CDR1 MNHNS, CDR2 SASEGT. This CDR3 has 14 residues. The CDR3 DNA follows: TGTGCCATAGGTAGAGCGGGAGGAGGGAATGAGCAGTTCTTC. Protein sequence: CAIGRAGGGNEQFF.

This chain connects TRBV27 to TRBJ2-7; D possibly corresponds to TRBD1 (6 bases). Germline V gene sequence: CDR1 MNHEY, CDR2 SMNVEV (reference sequence). The CDR3 length is 16 residues. V was cut by 0 bases and J by 4 bases, with 16 bases left in between. The DNA of the CDR3 is TGTGCCAGCAGTTTATCGGGATTCGGGACACAATACGAGCAGTACTTC. Its translation: CASSLSGFGTQYEQYF.

This clonotype showed up many times. The V call is TRBV4-3, the J call TRBJ1-1, with D perhaps TRBD1 (6 bases). Germline lookup yields CDR1 LGHNA and CDR2 YSLEER. V dropped 0 bases and J dropped 4 bases, with 21 bases sitting between them. This CDR3 contains 18 residues. CDR3 loop: CASSQDWGDETGGTEAFF. DNA of the CDR3: TGCGCCAGCAGCCAAGACTGGGGCGACGAGACAGGAGGCACTGAAGCTTTCTTT.

This clonotype was seen repeatedly, ten times or more. The rearrangement uses TRBV29-1 and TRBJ2-5; 14 bases match TRBD2. This CDR3 spans 14 amino acids. The V and J ends lost 8 bases and 4 bases, in that order; junction bases with no gene match: 6. Looked up from germline, CDR1 is SQVTM and CDR2 is ANQGSEA. The CDR3 sequence: CSFWTSGRRETQYF. The CDR3 DNA sequence: TGCAGCTTTTGGACTAGCGGGAGGCGAGAGACCCAGTACTTC. Using reference TRBV29-1 and TRBJ2-5 for the parts outside the CDR3, the full variable domain is SAVISQKPSRDICQRGTSLTIQCQVDSQVTMMFWYRQQPGQSLTLIATANQGSEATYESGFVIDKFPISRPNLTFSTLTVSNMSPEDSSIYLCSFWTSGRRETQYFGPGTRLLVL.

This clonotype was seen repeatedly, ten times or more. The V gene is TRBV10-2, the J gene TRBJ2-7; D perhaps matches TRBD2 (6 bases). Per germline, CDR1 WSHSY and CDR2 SAAADI. Trimming took 6 bases from V and 2 from J, leaving 20 bases between them. The CDR3 loop spans 16 amino acids. The DNA for the CDR3 is TGCGCCAGCAGAGACCCTATCGGGAGTACACCCTACGAGCAGTACTTC. Amino acid sequence: CASRDPIGSTPYEQYF.

On this clonotype: Possible read error: a much larger clone is one base away. The chain is built from TRBV27 and TRBJ2-5; D ambiguous. This CDR3 contains 16 residues. Germline V CDR1 and CDR2: MNHEY, SMNVEV (reference sequence). In DNA, the CDR3 is TGTGCCTGCAGTTCCGCCCTCTCAGGTCCGGAGGAGACCCAGTACTTC. Translating gives CACSSALSGPEETQYF.

This clonotype was observed many times. The chain joins TRBV5-5 to TRBJ2-3; a weak D match, TRBD2 (6 bases). V was cut by 3 bases and J by 6 bases, with 17 bases left in between. Germline loops: CDR1 SGHKS, CDR2 YYEKEE (reference sequence). This CDR3 region has 15 residues. In DNA, the CDR3 is TGTGCCAGCAGCTCCACGGGGGAGTGGGGGGATACGCAGTATTTT. This codes for CASSSTGEWGDTQYF.

This clonotype was found many times. The chain joins TRBV6-2 or TRBV6-3 to TRBJ2-2; no clear D. Germline lookup yields CDR1 MNHEY and CDR2 SVGEGT. CDR3 size: 15 residues. V lost 6 bases and J 0 bases, leaving 11 bases between the germline ends. The CDR3 reads CASSQLSANTGELFF. The DNA for the CDR3 is TGTGCCAGCAGCCAACTGAGCGCGAACACCGGGGAGCTGTTTTTT.